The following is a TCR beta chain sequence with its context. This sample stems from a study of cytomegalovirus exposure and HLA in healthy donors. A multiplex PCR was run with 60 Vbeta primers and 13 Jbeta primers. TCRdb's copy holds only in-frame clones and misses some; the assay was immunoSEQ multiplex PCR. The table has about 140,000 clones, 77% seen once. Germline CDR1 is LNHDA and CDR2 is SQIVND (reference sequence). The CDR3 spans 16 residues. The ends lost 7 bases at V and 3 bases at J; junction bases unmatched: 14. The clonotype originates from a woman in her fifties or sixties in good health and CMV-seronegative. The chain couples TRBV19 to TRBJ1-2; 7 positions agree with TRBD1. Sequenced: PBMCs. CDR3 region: CASTLDRNHLYYGYTF. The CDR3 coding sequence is TGTGCCAGTACCCTGGACAGGAACCACTTATACTATGGCTACACCTTC.